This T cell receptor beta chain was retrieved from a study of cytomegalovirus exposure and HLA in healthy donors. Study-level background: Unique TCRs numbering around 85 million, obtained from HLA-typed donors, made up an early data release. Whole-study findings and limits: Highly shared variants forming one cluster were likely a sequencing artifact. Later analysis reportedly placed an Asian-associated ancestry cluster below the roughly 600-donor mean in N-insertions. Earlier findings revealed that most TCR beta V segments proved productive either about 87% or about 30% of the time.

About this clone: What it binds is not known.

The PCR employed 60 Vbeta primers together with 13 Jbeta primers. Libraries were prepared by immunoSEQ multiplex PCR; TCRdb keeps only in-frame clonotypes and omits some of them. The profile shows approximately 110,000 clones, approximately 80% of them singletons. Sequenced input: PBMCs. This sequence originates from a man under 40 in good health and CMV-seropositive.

Here the CDR3 DNA reads TGTGCCAGCAGCAGTACAGGTAACACCGGGGAGCTGTTTTTT. Translation: CASSSTGNTGELFF. This rearrangement joins TRBV5-4 to TRBJ2-2, with TRBD1 as a possible D gene (5 bases). CDR1 is SGHNT, CDR2 YYREEE, per germline (reference sequence). V was clipped by 4 bases and J by 2 bases, with 9 bases between them. The CDR3 is 14 amino acids.